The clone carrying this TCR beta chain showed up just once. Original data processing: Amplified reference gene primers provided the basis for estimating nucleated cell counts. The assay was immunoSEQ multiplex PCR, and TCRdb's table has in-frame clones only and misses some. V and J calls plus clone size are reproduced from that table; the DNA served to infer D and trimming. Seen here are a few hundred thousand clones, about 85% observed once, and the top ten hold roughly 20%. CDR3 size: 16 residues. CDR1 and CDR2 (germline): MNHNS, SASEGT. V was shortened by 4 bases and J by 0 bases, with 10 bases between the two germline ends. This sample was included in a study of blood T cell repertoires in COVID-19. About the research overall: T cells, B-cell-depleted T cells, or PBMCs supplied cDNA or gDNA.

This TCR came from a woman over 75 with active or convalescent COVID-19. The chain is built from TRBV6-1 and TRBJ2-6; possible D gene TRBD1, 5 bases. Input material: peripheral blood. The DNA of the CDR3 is TGTGCCAGCAGTGCCATAGGGGTCTCTGGGGCCAACGTCCTGACTTTC. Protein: CASSAIGVSGANVLTF.